The sample holds a few counts of the clone carrying this T cell receptor (beta chain). This specimen comes from a study of sequential checkpoint blockade in melanoma. Study overall: Arm A got nivolumab then ipilimumab; arm B the reverse, 1:1. Both treatment sequences were followed by maintenance nivolumab.

Sample treatment: randomized to nivolumab then ipilimumab (arm A) or the reverse (arm B). No patient had prior DNA-damaging chemotherapy. Sorted cells were live CD3+CD8+, lacking CD19 and CD56, from PBMCs. CDR1 is LNHDA and CDR2 is SQIVND in the germline V gene (reference sequence). Trimming took 2 bases from V and 0 from J; bases not matched to a gene: 3. This CDR3 is built from 17 residues. Data came from immunoSEQ multiplex PCR; TCRdb stores just in-frame clones and leaves some out. The table records around 9,100 clones, around 50% of them present only once. The origin of this receptor is a human donor with melanoma. The sequencing used CD8+ T cells sorted from blood (inferred from file names), collected from a patient given nivolumab and ipilimumab in sequence. This chain connects TRBV19 to TRBJ2-1, with 11 positions matching TRBD2. CDR3 protein: CASSISLAGGSYNEQFF. Written as DNA, the CDR3 is TGTGCCAGTAGTATAAGTCTAGCGGGGGGCTCCTACAATGAGCAGTTCTTC.